This T cell receptor beta chain appears in the sequencing data of a study of blood T cell repertoires in COVID-19. Study-wide background: PBMCs, B-cell-depleted T cells, or T cells provided the cDNA or gDNA that made up the material.

The authors' processing: Amplifying reference gene primers gave estimates of nucleated cell counts. The table came from immunoSEQ multiplex PCR; TCRdb's copy has only in-frame clones and leaves some out. That table supplies the V and J calls and clone size; D and trimming were determined from the DNA. The repertoire holds around 97,000 clones, with around 80% as singletons. This CDR3 contains 17 residues. With 4 bases clipped from V and 1 base from J, the junction kept 12 bases outside the gene matches. In germline, CDR1 is LNHDA, CDR2 SQIVND (reference sequence). The clonotype comes from a man between 65 and 85 years old with acute or convalescent COVID-19. This chain uses TRBV19 with TRBJ2-5; 7 positions agree with TRBD1. Material for sequencing was peripheral blood. CDR3 region: CASSKQGWGGGQETQYF. For the CDR3, the DNA is TGTGCCAGTAGTAAACAGGGGTGGGGCGGAGGCCAAGAGACCCAGTACTTC.